The table lists the clone carrying this TCR beta chain with a few counts. Its antigen is not known. Repertoires were generated with immunoSEQ multiplex PCR, while TCRdb's copy carries only in-frame clones and drops some. The table includes hundreds of thousands of clones, less than 80% detected once. Germline loops: CDR1 SNHLY, CDR2 FYNNEI. V was pared by 7 bases and J by 4 bases, with 19 bases between. This CDR3 is built from 15 residues. The data derive from a study of shared clonotypes between healthy human individuals. Regarding the study as a whole: Some naive CD4 clonotypes, around 4.9%, turned up in common across a handful of donors.

Material: memory CD4+ T cells sorted from blood. Sample subset: CD45RA-negative fraction. The chain joins TRBV2 to TRBJ1-2; possible D gene TRBD1, 6 bases. The TCR was taken from a woman aged 25 to 39 in good health. CDR3 in amino acids: CASIDHRAMGYGYTF. The DNA of the CDR3 is TGTGCCAGCATCGATCACAGGGCAATGGGCTATGGCTACACCTTC.